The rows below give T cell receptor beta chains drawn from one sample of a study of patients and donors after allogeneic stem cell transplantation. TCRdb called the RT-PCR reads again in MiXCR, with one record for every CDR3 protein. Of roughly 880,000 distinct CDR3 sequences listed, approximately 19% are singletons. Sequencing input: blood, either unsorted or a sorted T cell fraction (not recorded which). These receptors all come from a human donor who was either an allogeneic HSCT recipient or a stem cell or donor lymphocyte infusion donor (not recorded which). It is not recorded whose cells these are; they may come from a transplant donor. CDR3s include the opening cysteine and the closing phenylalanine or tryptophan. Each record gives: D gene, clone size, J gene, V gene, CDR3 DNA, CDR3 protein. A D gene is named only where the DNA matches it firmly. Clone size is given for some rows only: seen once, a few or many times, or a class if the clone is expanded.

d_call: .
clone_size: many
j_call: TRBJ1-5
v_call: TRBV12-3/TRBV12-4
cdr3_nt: TGTGCCAGCAGTTTAGGGGATGAGGGGGGGGAGCCCCAGCATTTT
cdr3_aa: CASSLGDEGGEPQHF

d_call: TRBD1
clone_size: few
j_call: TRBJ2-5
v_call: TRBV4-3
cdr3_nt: TGCGCCAGCAGCCAATACCCGGGACAGGGGCGAGAGACCCAGTACTTC
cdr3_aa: CASSQYPGQGRETQYF

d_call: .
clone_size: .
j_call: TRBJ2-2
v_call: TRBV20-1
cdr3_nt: TGCAGTGCTAGAGATCTCCCAGCTGGGACCGGGGAGCTGTTTTTT
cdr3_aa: CSARDLPAGTGELFF

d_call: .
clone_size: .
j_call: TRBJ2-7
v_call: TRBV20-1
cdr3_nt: TGCAGTCGGACAAATCTATGGGCCTACGAGCAGTACTTC
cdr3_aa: CSRTNLWAYEQYF

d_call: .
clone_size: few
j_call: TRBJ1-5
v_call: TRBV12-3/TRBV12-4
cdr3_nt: TGTGCCAGCAGTAGGATGAGGGAAGATCAGCCCCAGCATTTT
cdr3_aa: CASSRMREDQPQHF

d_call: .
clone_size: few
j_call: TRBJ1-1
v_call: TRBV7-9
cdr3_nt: TGTGCCAGCAGCTTGTGGGGGCGCTTCCAGAACACTGAAGCTTTCTTT
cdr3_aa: CASSLWGRFQNTEAFF

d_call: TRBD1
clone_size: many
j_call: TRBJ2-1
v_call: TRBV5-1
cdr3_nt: TGCGCCAGCAGCCCAGGACAGGCTTCCTACAATGAGCAGTTCTTC
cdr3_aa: CASSPGQASYNEQFF

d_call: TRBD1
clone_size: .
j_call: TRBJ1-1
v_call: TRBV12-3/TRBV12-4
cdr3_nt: TGTGCCAGCAGTAGGGACAGTGGCAAAGCTTTCTTT
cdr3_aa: CASSRDSGKAFF

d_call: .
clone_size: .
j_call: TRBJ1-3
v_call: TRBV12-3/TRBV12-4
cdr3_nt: TGTGCCAGCAGATGGGGGGTCAGTGACTTCTCTGGAAACACCATATATTTT
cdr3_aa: CASRWGVSDFSGNTIYF

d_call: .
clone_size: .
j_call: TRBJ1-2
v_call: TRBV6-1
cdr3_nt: TGTGCCAGCAGTACAGGAATGGGTAGGACAGCTAACTATGGCTACACCTTC
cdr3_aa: CASSTGMGRTANYGYTF

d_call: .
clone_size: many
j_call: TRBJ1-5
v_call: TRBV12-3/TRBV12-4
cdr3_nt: TGTGCCAGCAGTTTAAGTCCAGGGATGGGTCAGCCCCAGCATTTT
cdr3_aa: CASSLSPGMGQPQHF

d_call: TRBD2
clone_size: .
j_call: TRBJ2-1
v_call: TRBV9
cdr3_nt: TGTGCCAGCAGCGTACTGACTAGCGGGGAAGCCTACAATGAGCAGTTCTTC
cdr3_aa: CASSVLTSGEAYNEQFF

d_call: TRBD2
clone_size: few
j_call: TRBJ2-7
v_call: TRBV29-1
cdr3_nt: TGCAGCGCCAGGGTACTAGCGAGCCCCTACGAGCAGTACTTC
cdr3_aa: CSARVLASPYEQYF

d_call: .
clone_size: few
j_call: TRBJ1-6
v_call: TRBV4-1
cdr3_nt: TGCGCCAGCAGCCAAGTCCCCGCTAATTCACCCCTCCACTTT
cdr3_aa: CASSQVPANSPLHF

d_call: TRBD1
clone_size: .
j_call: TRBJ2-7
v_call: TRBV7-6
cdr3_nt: TGTGCCAGCAGCTTTAGCGCGACAGGGGGGACCCAATCCTACGAGCAGTACTTC
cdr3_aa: CASSFSATGGTQSYEQYF

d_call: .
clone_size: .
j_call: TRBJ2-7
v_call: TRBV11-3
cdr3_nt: TGTGCCAGCAGCGAGCGATTCTTC
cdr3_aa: CASSERFF

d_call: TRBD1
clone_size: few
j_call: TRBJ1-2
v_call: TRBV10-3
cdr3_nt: TGTGCCATCAGTGTAGGGACAGGGGGCAGGAACTATGGCTACACCTTC
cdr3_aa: CAISVGTGGRNYGYTF

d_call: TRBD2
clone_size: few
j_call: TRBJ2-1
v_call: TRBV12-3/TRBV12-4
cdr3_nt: TGTGCCAGCAGTTTAAGGACTAGCGGGATAGGCGATGAGCAGTTCTTC
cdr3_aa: CASSLRTSGIGDEQFF

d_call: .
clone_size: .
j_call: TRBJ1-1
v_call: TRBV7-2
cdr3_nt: TGTGCCAGCAGCACAGGGCCGACCTTGAACACTGAAGCTTTCTTT
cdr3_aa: CASSTGPTLNTEAFF

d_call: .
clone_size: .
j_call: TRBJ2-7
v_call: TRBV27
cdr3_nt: TGTGCCAGCACCCCCGAGGGTAGATACGAGCAGTACTTC
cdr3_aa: CASTPEGRYEQYF

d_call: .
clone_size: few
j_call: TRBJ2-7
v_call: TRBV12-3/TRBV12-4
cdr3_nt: TGTGCCAGCAGCCCCCGCTCCGAGCAGTACTTC
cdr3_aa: CASSPRSEQYF

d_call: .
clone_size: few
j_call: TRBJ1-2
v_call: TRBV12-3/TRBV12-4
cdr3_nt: TGTGCCAGCAGTCCCAGTGTGGGGGTAGGCTACACCTTC
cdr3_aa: CASSPSVGVGYTF

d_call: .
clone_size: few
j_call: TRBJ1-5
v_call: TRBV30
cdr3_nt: TGTGCCTGGAGTGTCGGGGGAACAAGTCAGCCCCAGCATTTT
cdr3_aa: CAWSVGGTSQPQHF

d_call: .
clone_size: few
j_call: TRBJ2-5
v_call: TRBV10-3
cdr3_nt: TGTGCCACGCAGGCTGGGGCGGGACAAGAGACCCAGTACTTC
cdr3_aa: CATQAGAGQETQYF

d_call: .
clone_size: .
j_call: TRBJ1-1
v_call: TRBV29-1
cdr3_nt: TGCAGCGTACACTCCGAGACAGCTGAAGCTTTCTTT
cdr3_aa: CSVHSETAEAFF

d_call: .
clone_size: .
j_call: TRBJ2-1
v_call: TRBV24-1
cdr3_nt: TGTGCCACCAGTGATTCCTCACGGATCGAGCAGTTCTTC
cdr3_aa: CATSDSSRIEQFF

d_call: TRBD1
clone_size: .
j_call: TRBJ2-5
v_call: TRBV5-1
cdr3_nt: TGCGCCAGCAGCCCCGGGACAGGACGTGGTGAGACCCAGTACTTC
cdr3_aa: CASSPGTGRGETQYF

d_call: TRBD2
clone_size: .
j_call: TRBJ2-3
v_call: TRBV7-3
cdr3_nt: TGTGCCAGCAGCTCCACCCGGACTAGACAAACAGATACGCAGTATTTT
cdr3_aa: CASSSTRTRQTDTQYF

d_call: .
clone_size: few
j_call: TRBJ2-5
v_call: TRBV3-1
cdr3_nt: TGTGCCAGCAGCGAGATTCGGCCCACCTCCCAAGAGACCCAGTACTTC
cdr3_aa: CASSEIRPTSQETQYF

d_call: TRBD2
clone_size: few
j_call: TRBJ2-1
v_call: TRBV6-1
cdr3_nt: TGTGCCAGCCGGATCATTTCTAGCGGGAGGGGGAATGAGCAGTTCTTC
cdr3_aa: CASRIISSGRGNEQFF

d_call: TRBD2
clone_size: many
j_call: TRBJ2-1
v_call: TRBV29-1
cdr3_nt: TGCAGCGTTGATAGCGGGAGGAAGCACAATGAGCAGTTCTTC
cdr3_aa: CSVDSGRKHNEQFF

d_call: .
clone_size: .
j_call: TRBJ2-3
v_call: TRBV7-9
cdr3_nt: TGTGCCAGCAGCTTCGGGCAGCCCACAGATACGCAGTATTTT
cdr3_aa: CASSFGQPTDTQYF

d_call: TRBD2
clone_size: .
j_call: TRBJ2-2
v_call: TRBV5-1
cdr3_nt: TGCGCCAGCAGTCCTAAGTGGACTAGCGGTAACACCGGGGAGCTGTTTTTT
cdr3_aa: CASSPKWTSGNTGELFF

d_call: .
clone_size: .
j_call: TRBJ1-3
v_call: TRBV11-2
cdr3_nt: TGTGCCAGCAGCTTAGCGCCCTCTGGAAACACCATATATTTT
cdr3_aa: CASSLAPSGNTIYF

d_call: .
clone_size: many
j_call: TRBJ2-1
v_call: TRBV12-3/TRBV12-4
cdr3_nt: TGTGCCAGCAGCCAAAGGGGTGTGTCCTGGGAGCAGTTCTTC
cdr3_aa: CASSQRGVSWEQFF

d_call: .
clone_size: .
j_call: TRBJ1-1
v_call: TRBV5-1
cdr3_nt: TGCGCCAGCAGCTTGAGTGCAGTAGGGGTTGAAGCTTTCTTT
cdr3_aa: CASSLSAVGVEAFF

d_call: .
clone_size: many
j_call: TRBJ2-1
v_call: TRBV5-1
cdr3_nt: TGCGCCAGCAGCGGCCACAATGAGCAGTTCTTC
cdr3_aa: CASSGHNEQFF

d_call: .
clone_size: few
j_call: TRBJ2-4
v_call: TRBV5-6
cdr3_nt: TGTGCCAGCAGCTTTTTGGGCGCGGCCTCGGCCAAAAACATTCAGTACTTC
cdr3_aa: CASSFLGAASAKNIQYF

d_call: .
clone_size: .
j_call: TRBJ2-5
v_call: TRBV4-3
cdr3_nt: TGCGCCAGCAGCCAAGATCGGGCTGGGTTGGAGACCCAGTACTTC
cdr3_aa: CASSQDRAGLETQYF

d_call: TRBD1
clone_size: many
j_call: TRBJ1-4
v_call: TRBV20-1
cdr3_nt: TGCAGTGCTAGAGAAGGGGGCCGTGAAAAACTGTTTTTT
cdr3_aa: CSAREGGREKLFF

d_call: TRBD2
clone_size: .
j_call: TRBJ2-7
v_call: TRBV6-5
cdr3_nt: TGTGCCAGCAGTTACGGGGGACTAGCGGTCTACGAGCAGTACTTC
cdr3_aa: CASSYGGLAVYEQYF

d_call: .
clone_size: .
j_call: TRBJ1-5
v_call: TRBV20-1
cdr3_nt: TGCAGTGCTAGACGGCAGGGGTACCAGCCCCAGCATTTT
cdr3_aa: CSARRQGYQPQHF

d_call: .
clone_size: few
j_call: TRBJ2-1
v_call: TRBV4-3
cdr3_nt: TGCGCCAGCAGCCAAGAAATTGCAGTCAACAATGAGCAGTTCTTC
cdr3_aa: CASSQEIAVNNEQFF

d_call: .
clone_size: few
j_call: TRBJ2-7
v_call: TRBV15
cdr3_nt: TGTGCCACCAGCAGAGATGGGCTCTACGAGCAGTACTTC
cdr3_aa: CATSRDGLYEQYF

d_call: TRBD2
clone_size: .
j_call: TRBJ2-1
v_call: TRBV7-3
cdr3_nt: TGTGCCAGCAGCGGGGGGGACGGAAGCTCCTACAATGAGCAGTTCTTC
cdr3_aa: CASSGGDGSSYNEQFF

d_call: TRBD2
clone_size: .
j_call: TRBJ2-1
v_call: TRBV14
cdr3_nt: TGTGCCAGCAGCCAAGATTCATCGGCTAGCGGAGTCTACAATGAGCAGTTCTTC
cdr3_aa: CASSQDSSASGVYNEQFF

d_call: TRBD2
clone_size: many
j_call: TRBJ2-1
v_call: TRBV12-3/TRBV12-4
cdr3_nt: TGTGCCAGCAATCAAGCGGGAGGAGAAAATGAGCAGTTCTTC
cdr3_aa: CASNQAGGENEQFF

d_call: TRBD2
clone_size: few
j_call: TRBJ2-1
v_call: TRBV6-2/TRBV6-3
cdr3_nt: TGTGCCAGCAGGACGGGACTAGAATACAATGAGCAGTTCTTC
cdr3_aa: CASRTGLEYNEQFF

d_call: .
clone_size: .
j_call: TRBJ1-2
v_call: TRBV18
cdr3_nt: TGTGCCAGCTCACCACTCGTTGGCTACACCTTC
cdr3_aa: CASSPLVGYTF

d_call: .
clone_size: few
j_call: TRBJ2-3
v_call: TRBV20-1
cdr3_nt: TGCAGTGCTTCTTTTCTGGAGCTACACACAGATACGCAGTATTTT
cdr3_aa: CSASFLELHTDTQYF

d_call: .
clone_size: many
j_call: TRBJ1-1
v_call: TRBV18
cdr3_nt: TGTGCCAGCTCGCGGAATCCATCGAACACTGAAGCTTTCTTT
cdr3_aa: CASSRNPSNTEAFF

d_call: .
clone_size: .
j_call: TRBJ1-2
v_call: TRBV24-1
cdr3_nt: TGTGCCACCAGTGATTATGGACGGAACTATGGCTACACCTTC
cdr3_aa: CATSDYGRNYGYTF

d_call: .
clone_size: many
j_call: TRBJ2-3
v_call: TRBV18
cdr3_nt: TGTGCCAGCTCGCCTTCTAGCACAGATACGCAGTATTTT
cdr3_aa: CASSPSSTDTQYF

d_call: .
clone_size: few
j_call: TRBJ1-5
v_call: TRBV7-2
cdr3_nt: TGTGCCAGCAGCACCCGACATAGCAATCAGCCCCAGCATTTT
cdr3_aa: CASSTRHSNQPQHF

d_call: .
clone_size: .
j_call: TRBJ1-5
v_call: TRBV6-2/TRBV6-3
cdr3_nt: TGTGCCAGCAGTTCCAGTTCCGTTTTGGTCCAGCCCCAGCATTTT
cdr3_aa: CASSSSSVLVQPQHF

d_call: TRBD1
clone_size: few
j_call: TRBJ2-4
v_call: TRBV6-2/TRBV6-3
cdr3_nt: TGTGCCAGCAGGGGACAGGCTACCGGGAACATTCAGTACTTC
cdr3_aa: CASRGQATGNIQYF

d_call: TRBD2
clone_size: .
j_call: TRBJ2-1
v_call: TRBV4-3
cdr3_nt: TGCGCCAGCAGCCAAGATCAGGGGACTAGCGGCTACAATGAGCAGTTCTTC
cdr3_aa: CASSQDQGTSGYNEQFF

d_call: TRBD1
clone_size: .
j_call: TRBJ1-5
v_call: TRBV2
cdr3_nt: TGTGCCAGCAGCGAGGACAGGGGAGTTAAAAGCAATCAGCCCCAGCATTTT
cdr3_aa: CASSEDRGVKSNQPQHF

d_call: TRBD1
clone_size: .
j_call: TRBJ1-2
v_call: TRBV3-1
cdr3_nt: TGTGCCAGCAGCCAAGGGTGGCAGGGGGGCTATGGCTACACCTTC
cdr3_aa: CASSQGWQGGYGYTF